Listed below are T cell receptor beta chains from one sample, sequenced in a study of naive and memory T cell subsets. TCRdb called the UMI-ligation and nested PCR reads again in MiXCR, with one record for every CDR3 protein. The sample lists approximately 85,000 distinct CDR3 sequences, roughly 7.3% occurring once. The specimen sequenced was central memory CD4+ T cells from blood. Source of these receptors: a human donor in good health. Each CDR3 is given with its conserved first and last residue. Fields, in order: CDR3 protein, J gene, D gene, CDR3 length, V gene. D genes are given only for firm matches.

CASRDTLSSYEQYF TRBJ2-7 - 14 TRBV5-1
CASSLSWDSLGAQHF TRBJ1-5 TRBD1 15 TRBV6-5
CASSLVWDDSNQPQHF TRBJ1-5 - 16 TRBV7-9
CASSARYAGTSIGDEQFF TRBJ2-1 - 18 TRBV6-2/TRBV6-3
CASSEVGRGQPQHF TRBJ1-5 TRBD1 14 TRBV6-1
CASSLDGQGRRNTIYF TRBJ1-3 - 16 TRBV7-9
CASGGGDSYEQYF TRBJ2-7 TRBD2 13 TRBV28
CASRQDRGRYNEQFF TRBJ2-1 TRBD1 15 TRBV5-4
CASSLRAAVNTEAFF TRBJ1-1 - 15 TRBV5-1
CASSPQGLMNTEAFF TRBJ1-1 - 15 TRBV12-3/TRBV12-4
CASSQTTGGKNIQYF TRBJ2-4 - 15 TRBV5-1
CASQPGGQVRWGQFF TRBJ2-1 - 15 TRBV7-2
CASSNWYEQYF TRBJ2-7 - 11 TRBV28
CSARKVGASSYEQYF TRBJ2-7 - 15 TRBV20-1
CSAIPAGTGGYEQYF TRBJ2-7 TRBD1 15 TRBV20-1
CASSLNSGTGELFF TRBJ2-2 - 14 TRBV7-9
CSAWTSGTSEQFF TRBJ2-1 TRBD2 13 TRBV20-1
CASSHNRGDQPQHF TRBJ1-5 TRBD1 14 TRBV3-1
CSARVTPASRGYNEQFF TRBJ2-1 - 17 TRBV20-1
CASSHSGTGEDTQYF TRBJ2-3 TRBD1 15 TRBV4-2
CASSFRSGTASSTDTQYF TRBJ2-3 TRBD1 18 TRBV27
CASSQTGGYTEAFF TRBJ1-1 - 14 TRBV4-2
CASSQEWGSSRHDTQYF TRBJ2-3 - 17 TRBV4-3
CASSYPERGGSSYNEQFF TRBJ2-1 TRBD2 18 TRBV5-1
CASSPDRGYGYTF TRBJ1-2 TRBD1 13 TRBV7-8
CASRIQGATDTQYF TRBJ2-3 TRBD1 14 TRBV6-1
CASSEGTGGATLFYGYTF TRBJ1-2 TRBD1 18 TRBV25-1
CSARPFRGAAYEQYF TRBJ2-7 - 15 TRBV20-1
CSARDSNYGYTF TRBJ1-2 - 12 TRBV20-1
CATSDPSGMASNEQFF TRBJ2-1 TRBD2 16 TRBV24-1
CASSVEENTEAFF TRBJ1-1 - 13 TRBV2
CASGRRTGSDTEAFF TRBJ1-1 TRBD1 15 TRBV6-1
CASSPYRAYSTDTQYF TRBJ2-3 - 16 TRBV7-2
CSAEGLAGAYSGANVLTF TRBJ2-6 TRBD2 18 TRBV20-1
CASSPDSRRVDGELFF TRBJ2-2 - 16 TRBV5-1
CSASLSGQGRSSYEQYF TRBJ2-7 TRBD1 17 TRBV20-1
CASSSQDRSYYEQYF TRBJ2-7 - 15 TRBV5-4
CSAPRQRDALNTEAFF TRBJ1-1 - 16 TRBV20-1
CASSPQDSSGNTIYF TRBJ1-3 - 15 TRBV28
CASSLAETHNEQFF TRBJ2-1 - 14 TRBV14
CASSLAAVEAYGYTF TRBJ1-2 - 15 TRBV7-2
CASSPFQVATEAFF TRBJ1-1 - 14 TRBV18
CASSPSGGAYEQYF TRBJ2-7 TRBD2 14 TRBV7-3
CASSQTGPDGDNEQFF TRBJ2-1 - 16 TRBV3-1